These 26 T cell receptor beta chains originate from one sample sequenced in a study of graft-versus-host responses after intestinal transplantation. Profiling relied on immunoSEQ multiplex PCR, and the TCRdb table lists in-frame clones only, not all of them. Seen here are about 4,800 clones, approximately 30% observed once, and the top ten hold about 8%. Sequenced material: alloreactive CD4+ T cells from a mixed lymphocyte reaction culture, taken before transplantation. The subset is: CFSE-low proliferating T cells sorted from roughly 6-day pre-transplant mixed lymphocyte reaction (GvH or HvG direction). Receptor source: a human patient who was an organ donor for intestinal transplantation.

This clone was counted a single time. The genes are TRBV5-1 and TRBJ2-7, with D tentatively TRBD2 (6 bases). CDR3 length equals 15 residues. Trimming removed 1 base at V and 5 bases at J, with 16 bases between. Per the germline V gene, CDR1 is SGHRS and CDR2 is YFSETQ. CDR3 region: CASSLRPGGSNEQYF. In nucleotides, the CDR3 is TGCGCCAGCAGCTTGAGACCAGGAGGGAGTAACGAGCAGTACTTC.

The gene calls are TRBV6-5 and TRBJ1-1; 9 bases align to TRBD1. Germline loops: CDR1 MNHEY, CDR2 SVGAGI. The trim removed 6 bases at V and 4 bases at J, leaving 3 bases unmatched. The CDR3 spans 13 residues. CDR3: CASRGQGSTEAFF. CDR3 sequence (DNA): TGTGCCAGCAGGGGACAGGGCAGCACTGAAGCTTTCTTT.

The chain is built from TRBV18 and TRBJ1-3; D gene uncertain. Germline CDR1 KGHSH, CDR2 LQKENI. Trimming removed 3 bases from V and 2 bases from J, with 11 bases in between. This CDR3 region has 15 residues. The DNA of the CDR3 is TGTGCCAGCTCACCGTCCCTAGAAGCTGGAAACACCATATATTTT. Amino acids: CASSPSLEAGNTIYF.

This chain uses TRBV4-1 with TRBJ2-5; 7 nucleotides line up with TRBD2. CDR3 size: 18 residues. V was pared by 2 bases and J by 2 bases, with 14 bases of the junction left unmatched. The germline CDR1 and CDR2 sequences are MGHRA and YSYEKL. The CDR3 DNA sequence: TGCGCCAGCAGCCAAATCCATTGGCGGGCTAGCGGACAAGAGACCCAGTACTTC. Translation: CASSQIHWRASGQETQYF.

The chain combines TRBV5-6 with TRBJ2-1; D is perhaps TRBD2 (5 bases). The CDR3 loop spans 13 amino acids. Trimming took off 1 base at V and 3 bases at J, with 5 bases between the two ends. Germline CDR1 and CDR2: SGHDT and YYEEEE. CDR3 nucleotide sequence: TGTGCCAGCAGCTTGACTAGCTACAATGAGCAGTTCTTC. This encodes CASSLTSYNEQFF.

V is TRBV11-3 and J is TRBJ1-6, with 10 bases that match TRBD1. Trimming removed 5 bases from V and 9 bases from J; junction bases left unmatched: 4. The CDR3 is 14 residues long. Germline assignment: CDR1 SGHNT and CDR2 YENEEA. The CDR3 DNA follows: TGTGCCAGCAGCCTTGGACAGGGGGGTTCACCCCTCCACTTT. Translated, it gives CASSLGQGGSPLHF.

CDR3 DNA sequence: TGTGCCAGCACCCCAGCGGGGGGGGCCCTCGAGCAGTACTTC. Its translation is CASTPAGGALEQYF. The gene calls are TRBV6-5 and TRBJ2-7, with 10 positions matching TRBD2. J lost 6 bases, V lost 7 bases, and 9 bases had no gene match. From germline, CDR1 is MNHEY and CDR2 SVGAGI. The CDR3 spans 14 residues.

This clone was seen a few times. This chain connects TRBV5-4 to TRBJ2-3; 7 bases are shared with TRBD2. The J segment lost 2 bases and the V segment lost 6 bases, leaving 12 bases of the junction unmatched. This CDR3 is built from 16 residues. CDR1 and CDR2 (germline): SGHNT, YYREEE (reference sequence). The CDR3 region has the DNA TGTGCCAGCACTCGCCGATCGCTAGCGGTCACAGATACGCAGTATTTT. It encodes CASTRRSLAVTDTQYF.

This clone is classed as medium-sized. CDR3: CASRGGLNEKLFF. CDR3 in DNA: TGCGCCAGCAGAGGGGGTTTAAATGAAAAACTGTTTTTT. The chain recombines TRBV5-1 with TRBJ1-4; a possible D gene is TRBD1 (6 bases). V gave up 5 bases and J gave up 5 bases, with 10 bases separating them. The CDR3 contains 13 residues. CDR1 SGHRS and CDR2 YFSETQ come from the germline V gene.

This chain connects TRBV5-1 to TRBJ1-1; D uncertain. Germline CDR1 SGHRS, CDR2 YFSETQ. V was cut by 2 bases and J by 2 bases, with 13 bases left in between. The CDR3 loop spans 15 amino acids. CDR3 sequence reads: CASSFRYGVNTEAFF. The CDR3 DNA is TGCGCCAGCAGCTTTAGATACGGGGTTAACACTGAAGCTTTCTTT.

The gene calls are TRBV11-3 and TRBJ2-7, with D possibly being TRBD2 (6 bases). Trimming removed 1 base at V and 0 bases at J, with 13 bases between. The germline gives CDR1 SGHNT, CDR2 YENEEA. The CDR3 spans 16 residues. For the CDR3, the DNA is TGTGCCAGCAGCTTAGCGCTCTGGACTAACTCCTACGAGCAGTACTTC. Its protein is CASSLALWTNSYEQYF.

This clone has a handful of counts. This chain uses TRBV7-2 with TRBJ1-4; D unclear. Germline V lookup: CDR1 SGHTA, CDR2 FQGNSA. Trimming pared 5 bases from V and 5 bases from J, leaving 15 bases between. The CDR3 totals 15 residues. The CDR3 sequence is CASSQDWAYNEKLFF. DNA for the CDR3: TGTGCCAGCAGCCAAGATTGGGCCTACAATGAAAAACTGTTTTTT.

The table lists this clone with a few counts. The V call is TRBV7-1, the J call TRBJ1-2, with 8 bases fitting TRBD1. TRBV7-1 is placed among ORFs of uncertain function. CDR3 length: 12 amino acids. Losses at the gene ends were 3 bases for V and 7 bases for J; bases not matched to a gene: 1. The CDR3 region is CASSSDRVGYTF. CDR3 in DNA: TGTGCCAGCAGCTCGGACAGGGTTGGCTACACCTTC.

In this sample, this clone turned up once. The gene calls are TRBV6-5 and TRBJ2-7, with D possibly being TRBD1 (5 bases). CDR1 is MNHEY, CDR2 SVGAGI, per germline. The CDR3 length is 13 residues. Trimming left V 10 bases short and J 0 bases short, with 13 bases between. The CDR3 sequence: CATRVRSSYEQYF. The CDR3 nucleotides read TGTGCCACCAGGGTGAGGAGCTCCTACGAGCAGTACTTC.

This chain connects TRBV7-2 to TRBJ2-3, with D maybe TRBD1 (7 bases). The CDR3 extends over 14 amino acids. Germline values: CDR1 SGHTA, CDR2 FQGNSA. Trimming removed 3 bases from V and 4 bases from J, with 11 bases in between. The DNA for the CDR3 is TGTGCCAGCAGCTTGGGCAGGGGGGCAGATACGCAGTATTTT. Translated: CASSLGRGADTQYF. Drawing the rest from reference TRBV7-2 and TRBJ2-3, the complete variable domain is GAGVSQSPSNKVTEKGKDVELRCDPISGHTALYWYRQSLGQGLEFLIYFQGNSAPDKSGLPSDRFSAERTGGSVSTLTIQRTQQEDSAVYLCASSLGRGADTQYFGPGTRLTVL.

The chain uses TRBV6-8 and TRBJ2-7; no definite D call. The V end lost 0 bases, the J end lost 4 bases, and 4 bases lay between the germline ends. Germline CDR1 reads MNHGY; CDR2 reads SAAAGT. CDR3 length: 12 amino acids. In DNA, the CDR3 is TGTGCCAGCAGTTACTCGATATACGAGCAGTACTTC. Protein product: CASSYSIYEQYF.

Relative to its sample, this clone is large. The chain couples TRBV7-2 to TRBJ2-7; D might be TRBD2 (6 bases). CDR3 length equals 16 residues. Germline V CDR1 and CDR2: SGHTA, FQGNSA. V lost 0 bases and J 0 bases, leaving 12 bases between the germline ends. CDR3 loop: CASSLALWTNSYEQYF. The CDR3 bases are TGTGCCAGCAGCTTAGCGCTCTGGACTAACTCCTACGAGCAGTACTTC.

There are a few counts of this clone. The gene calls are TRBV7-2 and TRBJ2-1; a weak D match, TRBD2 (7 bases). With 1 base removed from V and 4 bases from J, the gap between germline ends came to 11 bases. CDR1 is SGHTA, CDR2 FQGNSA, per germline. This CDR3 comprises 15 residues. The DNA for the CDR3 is TGTGCCAGCAGCTTAGGGGGGGGCCTATACAATGAGCAGTTCTTC. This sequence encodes CASSLGGGLYNEQFF. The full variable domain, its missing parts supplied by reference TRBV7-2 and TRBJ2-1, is GAGVSQSPSNKVTEKGKDVELRCDPISGHTALYWYRQSLGQGLEFLIYFQGNSAPDKSGLPSDRFSAERTGGSVSTLTIQRTQQEDSAVYLCASSLGGGLYNEQFFGPGTRLTVL.

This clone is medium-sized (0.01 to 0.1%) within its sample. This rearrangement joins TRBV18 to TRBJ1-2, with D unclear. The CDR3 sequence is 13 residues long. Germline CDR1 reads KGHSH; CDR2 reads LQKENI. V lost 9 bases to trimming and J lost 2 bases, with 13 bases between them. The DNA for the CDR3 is TGTGCCAGTCACGGGGTATCGAACTATGGCTACACCTTC. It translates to CASHGVSNYGYTF.

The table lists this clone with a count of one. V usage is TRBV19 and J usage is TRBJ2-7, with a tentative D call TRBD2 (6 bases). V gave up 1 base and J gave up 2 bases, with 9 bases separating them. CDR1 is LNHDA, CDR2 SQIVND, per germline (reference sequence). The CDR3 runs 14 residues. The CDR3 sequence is CASSIVGGTYEQYF. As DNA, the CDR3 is TGTGCCAGTAGTATAGTTGGGGGGACCTACGAGCAGTACTTC.

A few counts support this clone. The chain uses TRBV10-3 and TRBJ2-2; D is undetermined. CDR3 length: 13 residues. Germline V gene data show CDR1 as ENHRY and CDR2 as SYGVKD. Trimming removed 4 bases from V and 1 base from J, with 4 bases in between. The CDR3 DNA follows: TGTGCCATCAGTGCAGGGAACACCGGGGAGCTGTTTTTT. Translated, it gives CAISAGNTGELFF.

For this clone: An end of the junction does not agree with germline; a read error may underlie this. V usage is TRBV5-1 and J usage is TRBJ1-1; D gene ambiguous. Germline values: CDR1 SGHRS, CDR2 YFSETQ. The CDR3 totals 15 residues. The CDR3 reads CASSLLGGPYTEAFF. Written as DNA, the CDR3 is TGTGCCAGCAGCTTGCTGGGAGGCCCTTACACTGAAGCTTTCTTT.

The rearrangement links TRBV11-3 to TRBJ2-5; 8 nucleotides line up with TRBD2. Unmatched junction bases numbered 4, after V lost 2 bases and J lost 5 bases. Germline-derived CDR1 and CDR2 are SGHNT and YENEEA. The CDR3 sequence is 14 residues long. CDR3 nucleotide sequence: TGTGCCAGCAGCTTACCGCGGGGGGTGGAGACCCAGTACTTC. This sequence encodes CASSLPRGVETQYF.

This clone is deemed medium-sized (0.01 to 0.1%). The CDR3: CASKQGATEAFF. The DNA for the CDR3 is TGTGCCAGCAAACAGGGGGCGACTGAAGCTTTCTTT. The V gene is TRBV6-1, the J gene TRBJ1-1, with 9 bases that match TRBD1. The CDR3 loop spans 12 amino acids. The ends lost 7 bases at V and 5 bases at J; junction bases unmatched: 2. Germline CDR1 MNHNS, CDR2 SASEGT.

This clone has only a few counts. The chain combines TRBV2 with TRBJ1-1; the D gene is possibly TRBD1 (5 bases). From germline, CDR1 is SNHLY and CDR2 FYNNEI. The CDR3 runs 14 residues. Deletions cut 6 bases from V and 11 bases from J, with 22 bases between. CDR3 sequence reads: CASSPFRESGRAFF. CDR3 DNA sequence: TGTGCCAGCAGCCCATTCAGGGAGTCCGGGAGGGCTTTCTTT.

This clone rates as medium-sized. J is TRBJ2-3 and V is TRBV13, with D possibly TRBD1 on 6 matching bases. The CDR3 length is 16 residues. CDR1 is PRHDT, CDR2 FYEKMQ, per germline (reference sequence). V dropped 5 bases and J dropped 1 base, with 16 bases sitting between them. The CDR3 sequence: CASSAPIRGGTDTQYF. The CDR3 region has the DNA TGTGCCAGCAGCGCTCCCATCAGGGGAGGCACAGATACGCAGTATTTT.